These 26 T cell receptor beta chains originate from one sample sequenced in a study of low-dose radiotherapy and immunotherapy resistance in tumors. TRAV and TRBV primers primed cDNA for both TCRalpha and TCRbeta. TCR amplification ran roughly 20 PCR cycles using constant-region and V-primer adapter primers. TCRdb reprocessed the reads with MiXCR, giving one entry per CDR3 protein. The table lists 95,000 to 100,000 distinct CDR3 sequences, around 21% of them singletons. Time point of the sample: after trial treatment. The treatment here: LDRT plus nivolumab, ipilimumab, low-dose cyclophosphamide and aspirin (RACIN trial). Sequences were derived from PBMCs, sampled after low-dose radiotherapy plus immunotherapy. Receptor source: a male donor with prostate cancer.

The chain uses TRBV6-5 and TRBJ2-7; TRBD2 aligns across 11 bases. V was clipped by 4 bases and J by 0 bases; unmatched bases: 2. CDR3 length: 15 residues. CDR1 is MNHEY, CDR2 SVGAGI, per germline. CDR3 in DNA: TGTGCCAGCAGTTCTACTAGCGGGGGCTCCTACGAGCAGTACTTC. Its translation: CASSSTSGGSYEQYF.

This clonotype was detected many times. This rearrangement joins TRBV20-1 to TRBJ1-5; D perhaps matches TRBD1 (6 bases). The V and J ends lost 6 bases and 5 bases respectively, with 17 bases between them. This CDR3 has 14 residues. Germline V gives CDR1 DFQATT, CDR2 SNEGSKA (reference sequence). CDR3 protein: CSATGHSGDQPQHF. CDR3 sequence (DNA): TGCAGTGCCACGGGACATTCGGGAGATCAGCCCCAGCATTTT.

This clonotype was observed many times. The genes are TRBV6-2 or TRBV6-3 and TRBJ1-1; maybe TRBD1 (6 bases). The V and J ends lost 0 bases and 4 bases respectively, with 12 bases between them. The CDR3 contains 15 residues. Germline CDR1 and CDR2: MNHEY and SVGEGT. In DNA, the CDR3 is TGTGCCAGCAGTTACTCGATAACAGGGAGCACTGAAGCTTTCTTT. This gives the protein CASSYSITGSTEAFF.

The chain's CDR3 is CASSQEVAGSTENEQFF. The CDR3 nucleotides are TGTGCCAGCAGCCAAGAGGTGGCGGGCAGTACAGAGAATGAGCAGTTCTTC. V is TRBV3-1 and J is TRBJ2-1, with D perhaps TRBD2 (5 bases). CDR3 length: 17 amino acids. Germline values: CDR1 LGHDT, CDR2 YNNKEL (reference sequence). Trimming left V 0 bases short and J 7 bases short, with 19 bases between.

This clonotype showed up many times. The chain joins TRBV7-9 to TRBJ1-2; TRBD1 matches 10 bases. V trimming: 5 bases; J trimming: 4 bases; junction bases outside the gene matches: 7. Germline assignment: CDR1 SEHNR and CDR2 FQNEAQ (reference sequence). This CDR3 region has 15 residues. CDR3 region: CASSLHRDRGYGYTF. The CDR3 region has the DNA TGTGCCAGCAGCCTACACCGGGACAGGGGCTATGGCTACACCTTC.

Many counts were recorded for this clonotype. The rearrangement links TRBV10-3 to TRBJ1-1, with 7 bases identical to TRBD1. Germline values: CDR1 ENHRY, CDR2 SYGVKD. The CDR3 is made up of 13 amino acids. V shed 6 bases and J 3 bases; nucleotides not matched to a gene: 4. The CDR3 region is CAIRDRADTEAFF. The CDR3 nucleotides are TGTGCCATCAGAGACAGGGCGGACACTGAAGCTTTCTTT.

This clonotype was counted ten times or more. This rearrangement joins TRBV6-5 to TRBJ2-2, with D maybe TRBD2 (6 bases). The germline V and J ends were trimmed by 8 bases and 1 base, with 11 bases remaining between them. Germline loops: CDR1 MNHEY, CDR2 SVGAGI. The CDR3 totals 14 residues. CDR3: CASLEGLNTGELFF. The CDR3 DNA sequence: TGTGCCAGCTTGGAGGGGCTGAACACCGGGGAGCTGTTTTTT.

This clonotype was seen a single time. The chain employs TRBV20-1 and TRBJ2-6; D may be TRBD1 (6 bases). The CDR3 totals 14 residues. Deletions cut 6 bases from V and 2 bases from J, with 11 bases between. Germline-derived CDR1 and CDR2 are DFQATT and SNEGSKA (reference sequence). The CDR3 DNA is TGCAGTGCCCCGGACAGTACTGGGGCCAACGTCCTGACTTTC. Protein: CSAPDSTGANVLTF.

This clonotype was counted ten times or more. V usage is TRBV7-8 and J usage is TRBJ1-4, with 7 bases fitting TRBD1. The V and J ends lost 5 bases and 7 bases, in that order; junction bases with no gene match: 10. The CDR3 runs to 15 residues. Germline assignment: CDR1 SGHVS and CDR2 FQNEAQ. The CDR3, as DNA: TGTGCCAGCAGCAAAGCAGGGGGAGCATTTGAAAAACTGTTTTTT. Translating gives CASSKAGGAFEKLFF.

The sample holds many counts of this clonotype. This chain joins TRBV6-5 and TRBJ1-2; 7 bases are a match to TRBD1. CDR1 and CDR2 from the germline V gene are MNHEY and SVGAGI. The V and J ends lost 8 bases and 8 bases, in that order; junction bases with no gene match: 8. The CDR3 sequence is 12 residues long. The CDR3 DNA follows: TGTGCCAGCGGCCGGGACAGAGACGGCTACACCTTC. The encoded protein is CASGRDRDGYTF.

This clonotype was counted ten times or more. This chain connects TRBV6-6 to TRBJ2-7; 8 positions match TRBD1. The CDR3 extends over 13 amino acids. The junction had 5 bases not matched to a gene; V was cut back by 9 bases and J by 1 base. CDR1 and CDR2 (germline): MNHNY, SVGAGI (reference sequence). CDR3 in amino acids: CASQQGVSYEQYF. The DNA for the CDR3 is TGTGCCAGTCAACAGGGGGTTTCCTACGAGCAGTACTTC.

The V call is TRBV5-4, the J call TRBJ2-7, with TRBD1 matching 10 bases. This CDR3 spans 17 amino acids. V was clipped by 1 base and J by 5 bases; unmatched bases: 12. CDR1 and CDR2 (germline): SGHNT, YYREEE (reference sequence). The CDR3 here is CASSLPKPGQGIDEQYF. Here the CDR3 DNA reads TGTGCCAGCAGCTTGCCTAAACCGGGACAGGGGATCGACGAGCAGTACTTC.

This clonotype has a single count. A far more abundant clone sits one base away, making this likely a read error. J is TRBJ2-7 and V is TRBV13; TRBD2 might be the D (7 bases). This CDR3 comprises 15 residues. With 5 bases removed from V and 4 bases from J, the gap between germline ends came to 18 bases. Per germline, CDR1 PRHDT and CDR2 FYEKMQ (reference sequence). The CDR3 protein is CASSDGLEGGYEQYF. The CDR3 region has the DNA TGTGCCAGCAGCGACGGACTAGAGGGGGGTTACGAGCAGTACTTC. The complete variable domain, with remaining parts taken from reference TRBV13 and TRBJ2-7, reads AAGVIQSPRHLIKEKRETATLKCYPIPRHDTVYWYQQGPGQDPQFLISFYEKMQSDKGSIPDRFSAQQFSDYHSELNMSSLELGDSALYFCASSDGLEGGYEQYFGPGTRLTVT.

This clonotype came up many times. The chain uses TRBV5-1 and TRBJ2-3, with TRBD2 identical over 15 bases. Germline lookup yields CDR1 SGHRS and CDR2 YFSETQ. V was clipped by 3 bases and J by 6 bases; unmatched bases: 8. The CDR3 has 17 amino acids. As DNA, the CDR3 is TGCGCCAGCAGCTGGGCCGGGACTAGCGGGGGGTTGGATACGCAGTATTTT. Protein: CASSWAGTSGGLDTQYF.

In nucleotides, the CDR3 is TGCGCCAGCAGCTTGAGTTCCGGGGTTCACACTGAAGCTTTCTTT. Translating it yields CASSLSSGVHTEAFF. The V gene is TRBV5-1, the J gene TRBJ1-1, with unresolved D. This CDR3 has 15 residues. Germline CDR1 SGHRS, CDR2 YFSETQ. Deletions cut 1 base from V and 3 bases from J, with 13 bases between.

At least ten counts were recorded for this clonotype. The chain's CDR3 is CASSLDAPPRDEQYF. Here the CDR3 DNA reads TGTGCCAGCAGCCTTGACGCTCCACCACGGGACGAGCAGTACTTC. The rearrangement links TRBV7-6 to TRBJ2-7; D gene uncertain. Germline CDR1 reads SGHVS; CDR2 reads FNYEAQ. V was pared by 5 bases and J by 5 bases, with 19 bases between. The CDR3 runs to 15 residues. The whole variable domain, filled in from reference TRBV7-6 and TRBJ2-7, reads GAGVSQSPRYKVTKRGQDVALRCDPISGHVSLYWYRQALGQGPEFLTYFNYEAQQDKSGLPNDRFSAERPEGSISTLTIQRTEQRDSAMYRCASSLDAPPRDEQYFGPGTRLTVT.

This clonotype was counted ten times or more. V usage is TRBV4-1 and J usage is TRBJ2-3; D is undetermined. V gave up 4 bases and J gave up 0 bases, with 11 bases separating them. From germline, CDR1 is MGHRA and CDR2 YSYEKL. This CDR3 is 15 amino acids long. Here the CDR3 DNA reads TGCGCCAGCAGCCCCAAAACAGCTAGCACAGATACGCAGTATTTT. Translation: CASSPKTASTDTQYF.

This sequence joins TRBV6-2 or TRBV6-3 and TRBJ1-1, with D unclear. The ends were cut back, 0 bases at V and 1 base at J, with 12 bases in the middle. Looked up from germline, CDR1 is MNHEY and CDR2 is SVGEGT. This CDR3 contains 16 residues. CDR3 nucleotides: TGTGCCAGCAGTTACTCCTTAGAGGAACAGAACACTGAAGCTTTCTTT. Translated: CASSYSLEEQNTEAFF.

The chain recombines TRBV5-1 with TRBJ2-3; 11 nucleotides agree with TRBD2. V gave up 0 bases and J gave up 5 bases; unmatched junction bases: 11. The CDR3 is 18 residues long. CDR1 SGHRS and CDR2 YFSETQ come from the germline V gene. The CDR3 loop is CASSLGPPSGGWGDTQYF. The CDR3 nucleotides read TGCGCCAGCAGCTTGGGCCCCCCTAGCGGGGGGTGGGGAGATACGCAGTATTTT.

In its sample, this clonotype was seen many times. This chain links TRBV18 with TRBJ2-3, with D perhaps matching TRBD1 or TRBD2 (5 bases each). Germline V gene lookup returns CDR1 KGHSH and CDR2 LQKENI. With 6 bases removed from V and 6 bases from J, the gap between germline ends came to 10 bases. CDR3 length equals 12 residues. The CDR3 protein is CASSQRGDTQYF. Written as DNA, the CDR3 is TGTGCCAGCTCTCAGAGGGGTGATACGCAGTATTTT.

This clonotype was counted at least ten times. V usage is TRBV11-2 and J usage is TRBJ2-3; 11 bases align to TRBD2. Germline V gene sequence: CDR1 SGHAT, CDR2 FQNNGV. This CDR3 contains 19 residues. Trimming took 3 bases from V and 3 from J; bases not matched to a gene: 14. The CDR3 here is CASSFSGGASFSTTDTQYF. The CDR3 coding sequence is TGTGCCAGCAGCTTTAGCGGGGGGGCCTCCTTTAGCACGACAGATACGCAGTATTTT.

This clonotype showed up many times. V gene TRBV12-3 or TRBV12-4 combines with J gene TRBJ2-1, with a weak D call TRBD2 (7 bases). This CDR3 spans 15 amino acids. V lost 1 base, J lost 2 bases, and 9 bases lay in between. The CDR3 DNA reads TGTGCCAGCAGTTTAGGCGGGGGCACCTACAATGAGCAGTTCTTC. Its translation is CASSLGGGTYNEQFF.

V and J are TRBV7-8 and TRBJ2-2; a weak D match, TRBD2 (5 bases). The V gene lost 5 bases and the J gene lost 4 bases, with 8 bases spanning the gap. CDR1 SGHVS and CDR2 FQNEAQ come from the germline V gene. CDR3 length: 13 residues. The CDR3 region has the DNA TGTGCCAGCAGCGGCAGCGGCACCGGGGAGCTGTTTTTT. As protein: CASSGSGTGELFF.

This clonotype was detected many times. The CDR3 reads CASSYGTSRETQYF. The DNA for the CDR3 is TGTGCCAGCAGCTACGGGACTAGCAGGGAGACCCAGTACTTC. The chain employs TRBV5-4 and TRBJ2-5; 9 bases are a match to TRBD2. The CDR3 extends over 14 amino acids. The V and J ends lost 3 bases and 5 bases, in that order; junction bases with no gene match: 5. Germline values: CDR1 SGHNT, CDR2 YYREEE (reference sequence).

This clonotype was counted only a few times. This rearrangement joins TRBV6-5 to TRBJ2-5; possible D gene TRBD1, 6 bases. There are 14 residues in the CDR3. Germline CDR1 is MNHEY and CDR2 is SVGAGI. The germline V and J ends were trimmed by 2 bases and 1 base, with 8 bases remaining between them. This CDR3 reads CASSYRQAQETQYF. The CDR3 DNA sequence: TGTGCCAGCAGTTACCGACAGGCCCAAGAGACCCAGTACTTC.

In its sample, this clonotype was seen many times. The chain couples TRBV9 to TRBJ1-1; D not resolved. Germline V gene sequence: CDR1 SGDLS, CDR2 YYNGEE. V was pared by 3 bases and J by 1 base, with 4 bases between. The CDR3 sequence is 12 residues long. The CDR3 region has the DNA TGTGCCAGCAGCGGACGGAACACTGAAGCTTTCTTT. This codes for CASSGRNTEAFF.